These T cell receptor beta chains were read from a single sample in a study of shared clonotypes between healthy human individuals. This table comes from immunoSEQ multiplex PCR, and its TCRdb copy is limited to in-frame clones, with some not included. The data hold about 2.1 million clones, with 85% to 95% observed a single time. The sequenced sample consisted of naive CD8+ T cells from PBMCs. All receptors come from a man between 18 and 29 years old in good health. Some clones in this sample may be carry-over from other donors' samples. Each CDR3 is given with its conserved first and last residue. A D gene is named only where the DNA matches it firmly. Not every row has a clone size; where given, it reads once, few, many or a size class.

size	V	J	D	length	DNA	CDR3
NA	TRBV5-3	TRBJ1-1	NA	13	TGTGCCAGAAGCCCCCCCACTGCTTCTGAAGCTTTCTTT	CARSPPTASEAFF
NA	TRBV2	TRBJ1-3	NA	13	TGTGCCAGCACAGTGAGCTCTGGAAACACCATATATTTT	CASTVSSGNTIYF
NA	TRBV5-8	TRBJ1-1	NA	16	TGTGCCCTAAAGGACCGGGGTTTTGAAATGAACACTGAAGCTTTCTTT	CALKDRGFEMNTEAFF
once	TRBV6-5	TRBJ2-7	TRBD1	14	TGTGCCAGCAGCCCCGGGACAGGGAAATACGAGCAGTACTTC	CASSPGTGKYEQYF
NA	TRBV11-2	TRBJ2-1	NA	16	TGTGCCAGCAGCTTAGGAGCGAGACACTCCTACAATGAGCAGTTCTTC	CASSLGARHSYNEQFF
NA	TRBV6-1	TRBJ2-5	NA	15	TGTGCCAGCAGTGAAGGGTTCGGTAGCCAAGAGACCCAGTACTTC	CASSEGFGSQETQYF
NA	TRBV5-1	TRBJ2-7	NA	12	TGCGCCAGCAGCTCACCCTCCTACGAGCAGTACTTC	CASSSPSYEQYF
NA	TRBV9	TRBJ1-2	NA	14	TGTGCCAGCAGCGGCAGGGACTCTAACTATGGCTACACCTTC	CASSGRDSNYGYTF
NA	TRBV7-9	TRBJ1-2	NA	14	TGTGCCAGCACCCATCAGGGGCTAGTCTATGGCTACACCTTC	CASTHQGLVYGYTF
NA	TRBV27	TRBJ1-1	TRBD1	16	TGTGCCAGCAGTTTAAGCTCAGGGGGGAGAGGCACTGAAGCTTTCTTT	CASSLSSGGRGTEAFF
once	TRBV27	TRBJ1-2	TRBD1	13	TGTGCCAGCAGCACCACGAGGACAGGTGGCTACACCTTC	CASSTTRTGGYTF
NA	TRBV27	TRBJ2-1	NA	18	TGTGCCAGCAGTTTATTGTCTGGGGGGCAATTGGCTTTCGGGGAGCAGTTCTTC	CASSLLSGGQLAFGEQFF
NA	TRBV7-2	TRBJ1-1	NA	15	TGTGCCAGCAGTTTTACCGGGACCGAGAACACTGAAGCTTTCTTT	CASSFTGTENTEAFF
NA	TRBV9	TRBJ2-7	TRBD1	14	TGTGCCAGCAGCGTAGGGACAGGAACCTACGAGCAGTACTTC	CASSVGTGTYEQYF
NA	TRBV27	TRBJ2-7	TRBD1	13	TGTGCCAGCAGTTGGGACAGTAATTACGAGCAGTACTTC	CASSWDSNYEQYF
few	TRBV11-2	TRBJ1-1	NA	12	TGTGCCAGCAGCTTCGCAGGGAGTCGAGCTTTCTTT	CASSFAGSRAFF
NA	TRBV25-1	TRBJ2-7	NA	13	TGTGCCAGCAGTGAACTAGCCTCCTACGAGCAGTACTTC	CASSELASYEQYF
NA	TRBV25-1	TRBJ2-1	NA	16	TGTGCCAGCAGTGAATATTCTCGGCGGCCAAGCAATGAGCAGTTCTTC	CASSEYSRRPSNEQFF
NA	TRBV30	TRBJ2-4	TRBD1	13	TGTGCCTGGAGTGGGGGACAGTGGGACATTCAGTACTTC	CAWSGGQWDIQYF
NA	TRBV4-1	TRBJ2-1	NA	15	TGCGCCAGCAGCCAAGACGTAGCGGAGAGCAATGAGCAGTTCTTC	CASSQDVAESNEQFF
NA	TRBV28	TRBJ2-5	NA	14	TGTGCCAGCAGTCTAGTCGGCTCTGAAGAGACCCAGTACTTC	CASSLVGSEETQYF
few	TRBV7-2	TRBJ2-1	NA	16	TGTGCCAGCAGCAGGGTCTTCGCTGGTGCTTTCAATGAGCAGTTCTTC	CASSRVFAGAFNEQFF
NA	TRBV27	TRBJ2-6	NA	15	TGTGCCAGCAGCCCACAGGGAACAGGGGCCAACGTCCTGACTTTC	CASSPQGTGANVLTF
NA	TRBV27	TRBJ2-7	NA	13	TGTGCCAGCAGTTTATACTCCGGCTACGAGCAGTACTTC	CASSLYSGYEQYF
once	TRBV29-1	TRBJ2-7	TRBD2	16	TGCAGCGTCACGTCTGGCGCCGGGACTACGGCCTACGAGCAGTACTTC	CSVTSGAGTTAYEQYF
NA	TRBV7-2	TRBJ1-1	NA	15	TGTGCCAGCAGCACAATTTTGGGGGTCTTGACTGAAGCTTTCTTT	CASSTILGVLTEAFF
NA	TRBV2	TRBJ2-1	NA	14	TGTGCCAGCAGTGTAGTTAGTTCGAGCAATGAGCAGTTCTTC	CASSVVSSSNEQFF
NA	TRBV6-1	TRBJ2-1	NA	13	TGTGCCAGCAGTGAAGGTGGGGGCAATGAGCAGTTCTTC	CASSEGGGNEQFF
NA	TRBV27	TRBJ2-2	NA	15	TGTGCCAGCACCACTGAGGGCAGGGGTACCGGGGAGCTGTTTTTT	CASTTEGRGTGELFF